One and the same sample provided the 21 T cell receptor beta chains below, sequenced in a study of T cell responses to AZD1222 COVID-19 vaccine. The data were produced by immunoSEQ multiplex PCR, yet TCRdb's version contains in-frame clones alone and is incomplete. There are around 110,000 clones in the sample; about 90% occur only once, and 6.5% to 9.5% lies in the top ten. This specimen was peripheral blood, taken on day 0 of AZD1222 vaccination. Receptors originate from an adult in good health.

The J gene is TRBJ1-5, the V gene TRBV24-1; no firm D call. The CDR3 sequence is 13 residues long. Germline CDR1 KGHDR, CDR2 SFDVKD. The germline V and J ends were trimmed by 10 bases and 6 bases, with 15 bases remaining between them. The CDR3 loop is CATGSGMSQPQHF. In nucleotides, the CDR3 is TGTGCCACGGGGTCCGGGATGAGTCAGCCCCAGCATTTT.

V gene TRBV2 combines with J gene TRBJ2-3; weak D call: TRBD2 (5 bases). The CDR3 has 13 residues. From germline, CDR1 is SNHLY and CDR2 FYNNEI. Trimming cost V 8 bases and J 0 bases, with 9 bases left between them. CDR3 nucleotide sequence: TGTGCCAGCGGGCGGGCGAGCACAGATACGCAGTATTTT. Protein product: CASGRASTDTQYF. Full variable domain (remainder filled in from reference TRBV2 and TRBJ2-3): EPEVTQTPSHQVTQMGQEVILRCVPISNHLYFYWYRQILGQKVEFLVSFYNNEISEKSEIFDDQFSVERPDGSNFTLKIRSTKLEDSAMYFCASGRASTDTQYFGPGTRLTVL.

This chain joins TRBV12-3 or TRBV12-4 and TRBJ2-7; D is possibly TRBD2 (5 bases). With 3 bases removed from V and 5 bases from J, the gap between germline ends came to 5 bases. This CDR3 comprises 11 residues. In nucleotides, the CDR3 is TGTGCCAGCAGTTTCGGGAACGAGCAGTACTTC. Protein product: CASSFGNEQYF.

This chain joins TRBV5-1 and TRBJ2-3; TRBD2 matches at 13 bases. Trimming at V came to 4 bases and at J to 2 bases, leaving 7 bases not matched to a gene. The CDR3 length is 17 residues. Per the germline V gene, CDR1 is SGHRS and CDR2 is YFSETQ. The CDR3 loop is CASSGGLAGSLTDTQYF. The CDR3 coding sequence is TGCGCCAGCAGCGGGGGACTAGCGGGGAGCCTCACAGATACGCAGTATTTT.

By share of the sample, this clone is medium-sized. V and J are TRBV6-2 or TRBV6-3 and TRBJ1-1, with D perhaps matching TRBD1 (5 bases). Trimming removed 4 bases at V and 3 bases at J, with 9 bases between. Germline V gene lookup returns CDR1 MNHEY and CDR2 SVGEGT. The length of the CDR3 is 13 residues. The CDR3 nucleotides read TGTGCCAGCAGTTCGGGGGAATACACTGAAGCTTTCTTT. Translating it yields CASSSGEYTEAFF.

This clone was seen just once. The chain employs TRBV27 and TRBJ1-5; D is undetermined. V was pared by 8 bases and J by 7 bases, with 15 bases between. The CDR3 has 13 amino acids. From germline, CDR1 is MNHEY and CDR2 SMNVEV (reference sequence). The CDR3, as DNA: TGTGCCAGCTCCATTCGGGTCAGCCAGCCCCAGCATTTT. It specifies CASSIRVSQPQHF.

V and J are TRBV2 and TRBJ1-5; tentative D call: TRBD1 (5 bases). The CDR3 covers 18 residues. Trimming cost V 4 bases and J 0 bases, with 19 bases left between them. The V gene's germline CDR1 is SNHLY and CDR2 FYNNEI. CDR3 sequence (DNA): TGTGCCAGCAGTGTCTCGGGACTAAGGGCTTATAGCAATCAGCCCCAGCATTTT. Translating gives CASSVSGLRAYSNQPQHF.

In its sample, this clone was seen a few times. This chain joins TRBV7-3 and TRBJ1-1, with a weak D call TRBD1 (5 bases). Looked up from germline, CDR1 is SGHTA and CDR2 is FQGTGA. CDR3 length: 12 amino acids. With 5 bases removed from V and 7 bases from J, the gap between germline ends came to 11 bases. CDR3: CASSAGTGEAFF. The CDR3 DNA sequence: TGTGCCAGCAGCGCAGGGACGGGTGAAGCTTTCTTT.

In DNA form, the CDR3 reads TGTGCCACCTCCTGGGAGGCAGGGGTGAACACTGAAGCTTTCTTT. It encodes CATSWEAGVNTEAFF. The chain uses TRBV6-5 and TRBJ1-1; possibly TRBD1 for D (6 bases). The length of the CDR3 is 15 residues. Between the trimmed V and J ends, which lost 10 bases and 0 bases, there was a span of 18 bases. The germline V gene encodes CDR1 MNHEY and CDR2 SVGAGI.

This chain joins TRBV5-4 and TRBJ2-1; TRBD1 aligns across 8 bases. J gave up 9 bases and V 3 bases, and 11 bases lay outside the gene matches. CDR3 length equals 15 residues. The germline gives CDR1 SGHNT, CDR2 YYREEE (reference sequence). Here the CDR3 reads CASSSKDRAAREQFF. CDR3 nucleotide sequence: TGTGCCAGCAGCTCAAAGGACAGGGCCGCCCGTGAGCAGTTCTTC.

V gene TRBV11-2 combines with J gene TRBJ1-4, with no clear D. Germline CDR1 reads SGHAT; CDR2 reads FQNNGV. This CDR3 has 12 residues. The V gene lost 3 bases and the J gene lost 8 bases, with 7 bases spanning the gap. CDR3 in amino acids: CASSFMREKLFF. The CDR3 DNA reads TGTGCCAGCAGCTTCATGCGGGAAAAACTGTTTTTT. Together with reference TRBV11-2 and TRBJ1-4, the CDR3 gives the full variable domain: EAGVAQSPRYKIIEKRQSVAFWCNPISGHATLYWYQQILGQGPKLLIQFQNNGVVDDSQLPKDRFSAERLKGVDSTLKIQPAKLEDSAVYLCASSFMREKLFFGSGTQLSVL.

The J gene is TRBJ2-1, the V gene TRBV9; 7 nucleotides agree with TRBD1. CDR1 and CDR2 from the germline V gene are SGDLS and YYNGEE. This CDR3 is 16 amino acids long. J was trimmed by 2 bases and V by 3 bases; bases with no gene match: 8. CDR3 in DNA: TGTGCCAGCAGCGGTAATAGGGACAGTACCTACAATGAGCAGTTCTTC. Its translation: CASSGNRDSTYNEQFF.

The gene calls are TRBV2 and TRBJ1-5; no clear D. The V gene's germline CDR1 is SNHLY and CDR2 FYNNEI. V dropped 8 bases and J dropped 0 bases, with 5 bases sitting between them. The CDR3 covers 12 residues. CDR3 DNA: TGTGCCAGCGCGGGTAGCAATCAGCCCCAGCATTTT. Translated: CASAGSNQPQHF.

The sample holds one count of this clone. The chain employs TRBV9 and TRBJ2-7, with D tentatively TRBD2 (5 bases). This CDR3 is built from 13 residues. Deletions cut 0 bases from V and 7 bases from J, with 11 bases between. From germline, CDR1 is SGDLS and CDR2 YYNGEE. CDR3 region: CASSVETGGEQYF. The CDR3, as DNA: TGTGCCAGCAGCGTAGAGACTGGAGGAGAGCAGTACTTC.

The rearrangement uses TRBV29-1 and TRBJ1-1; weak D call: TRBD1 (5 bases). The germline gives CDR1 SQVTM, CDR2 ANQGSEA. V lost 0 bases, J lost 13 bases, and 18 bases lay in between. CDR3 length: 13 amino acids. This CDR3 is CSVEDLATRGGFF. CDR3 nucleotides: TGCAGCGTTGAAGATCTCGCAACTCGTGGGGGTTTCTTT.

The genes are TRBV28 and TRBJ1-2; D uncertain. V lost 5 bases to trimming and J lost 5 bases, with 12 bases between them. Per germline, CDR1 MDHEN and CDR2 SYDVKM. This CDR3 comprises 13 residues. The CDR3 loop reads CASSQKVWYGYTF. Here the CDR3 DNA reads TGTGCCAGCAGTCAAAAAGTATGGTATGGCTACACCTTC.

This chain links TRBV7-3 with TRBJ2-5, with a weak D call TRBD1 (6 bases). The length of the CDR3 is 15 residues. Germline CDR1 and CDR2: SGHTA and FQGTGA. The ends were cut back, 3 bases at V and 1 base at J, with 12 bases in the middle. CDR3 bases: TGTGCCAGCAGCTTTGTGACAGGCGCCCAAGAGACCCAGTACTTC. Amino acids: CASSFVTGAQETQYF.

The chain recombines TRBV28 with TRBJ2-3, with 10 bases identical to TRBD1. CDR1 is MDHEN and CDR2 is SYDVKM in the germline V gene. The CDR3 is 15 residues long. The junction had 5 bases not matched to a gene; V was cut back by 5 bases and J by 3 bases. CDR3 bases: TGTGCCAGCAGTCGTAGGACAGGGGGGACAGATACGCAGTATTTT. Protein product: CASSRRTGGTDTQYF.

The chain employs TRBV20-1 and TRBJ1-2; D perhaps matches TRBD1 (5 bases). Germline assignment: CDR1 DFQATT and CDR2 SNEGSKA (reference sequence). The CDR3 spans 14 residues. V was trimmed by 3 bases and J by 7 bases, leaving 18 bases between them. The CDR3 sequence: CSASSGTSRRGYTF. As DNA, the CDR3 is TGCAGTGCTAGTTCGGGGACCTCCCGGCGTGGCTACACCTTC.

CDR3 coding DNA: TGTGCCAGCAGCCGTGGATCTGCCACAGATACGCAGTATTTT. This encodes CASSRGSATDTQYF. The chain carries TRBV11-2 and TRBJ2-3, with unresolved D. This CDR3 is built from 14 residues. V lost 5 bases to trimming and J lost 2 bases, with 11 bases between them. Germline-derived CDR1 and CDR2 are SGHAT and FQNNGV.

This chain uses TRBV11-2 with TRBJ2-3; 9 bases match TRBD2. V gave up 3 bases and J gave up 3 bases; unmatched junction bases: 7. Germline V CDR1 and CDR2: SGHAT, FQNNGV. This CDR3 has 16 residues. CDR3 residues: CASSFWAGGRTDTQYF. CDR3 nucleotides: TGTGCCAGCAGCTTCTGGGCGGGGGGGCGGACAGATACGCAGTATTTT.